The sample holds many counts of the clone carrying this TCR beta chain. TCRdb redid the calling of the 5' RACE reads with MiXCR, one entry per CDR3 protein. This table has some 22,000 distinct CDR3 sequences, roughly 5.6% appearing once. This record belongs to a study of T cells after yellow fever vaccination. The V gene lost 5 bases and the J gene lost 8 bases, with 22 bases spanning the gap. Germline V gene sequence: CDR1 SGHVS, CDR2 FNYEAQ. This CDR3 has 15 residues. This TCR was recovered from a man in his late teens or twenties who received the YFV17D yellow fever vaccine. V gene TRBV7-6 combines with J gene TRBJ2-7, with D perhaps assigned TRBD1 or TRBD2 (6 bases each). The sample here was PBMCs, either bulk or a sorted T-cell subset (CD4+, CD8+, memory, or dextramer-sorted; not recorded which), taken more than 40 days after the first yellow fever vaccination. Here the CDR3 reads CASSPHMTGGDKQYF. CDR3 DNA sequence: TGTGCCAGCAGCCCCCATATGACAGGAGGGGACAAGCAGTACTTC.